One and the same sample provided the 23 T cell receptor beta chains below, sequenced in a study of cytomegalovirus exposure and HLA in healthy donors. Primers: 60 Vbeta forward and 13 Jbeta reverse. Clones were read by immunoSEQ multiplex PCR, and TCRdb kept only the in-frame ones, dropping some. This repertoire shows 150,000 to 200,000 clones, 65% to 90% found once; its top ten account for about 6%. The sequencing input was PBMCs. The receptor source for this set is a man aged 35 to 55 in good health and CMV-seropositive.

V and J are TRBV19 and TRBJ2-7; D is ambiguous. Trimming cost V 3 bases and J 2 bases, with 8 bases left between them. Germline V CDR1 and CDR2: LNHDA, SQIVND (reference sequence). The CDR3 has 13 residues. CDR3 nucleotides: TGTGCCAGTAGTATGTACAGTGCCTACGAGCAGTACTTC. Translated: CASSMYSAYEQYF.

V is TRBV5-1 and J is TRBJ1-1; D is uncertain. Between the trimmed V and J ends, which lost 3 bases and 1 base, there was a span of 10 bases. The CDR3 has 14 residues. Germline assignment: CDR1 SGHRS and CDR2 YFSETQ. The CDR3 sequence: CASSSLGGNTEAFF. The CDR3 DNA follows: TGCGCCAGCAGCTCTCTAGGAGGGAACACTGAAGCTTTCTTT.

This chain links TRBV7-3 with TRBJ2-3; perhaps TRBD2 as D (5 bases). V lost 5 bases, J lost 6 bases, and 15 bases lay in between. The CDR3 is 14 amino acids. Germline V gene sequence: CDR1 SGHTA, CDR2 FQGTGA. CDR3 sequence: CASSALLIADTQYF. The DNA for the CDR3 is TGTGCCAGCAGCGCCTTACTAATAGCGGATACGCAGTATTTT.

In DNA, the CDR3 is TGCGCCAGCAGCCAATTTCGAATAGCGGAGGAGAACACCGGGGAGCTGTTTTTT. Protein sequence: CASSQFRIAEENTGELFF. The chain links TRBV4-3 to TRBJ2-2, with TRBD2 as a possible D gene (6 bases). This CDR3 is 18 amino acids long. V lost 2 bases and J 1 base, leaving 17 bases between the germline ends. Germline-derived CDR1 and CDR2 are LGHNA and YSLEER.

The CDR3 DNA reads as TGCGCCAGCAGCTCCCTGGGGGGAGCGGGGGGGCAGGGCAATGAGCAGTTCTTC. As protein: CASSSLGGAGGQGNEQFF. V usage is TRBV5-1 and J usage is TRBJ2-1; 10 bases are shared with TRBD2. Germline CDR1 and CDR2: SGHRS and YFSETQ. The CDR3 runs 18 residues. The ends lost 3 bases at V and 6 bases at J; junction bases unmatched: 15. Supplemented by reference TRBV5-1 and TRBJ2-1, the full variable domain reads KAGVTQTPRYLIKTRGQQVTLSCSPISGHRSVSWYQQTPGQGLQFLFEYFSETQRNKGNFPGRFSGRQFSNSRSEMNVSTLELGDSALYLCASSSLGGAGGQGNEQFFGPGTRLTVL.

V and J are TRBV7-8 and TRBJ2-2, with a possible D match to TRBD1 (5 bases). V lost 8 bases and J lost 2, with 12 bases in between. There are 14 residues in the CDR3. In germline, CDR1 is SGHVS, CDR2 FQNEAQ. The CDR3, as DNA: TGTGCCAGCGTGGGGCAGGATAACACCGGGGAGCTGTTTTTT. Protein sequence: CASVGQDNTGELFF.

This clone was observed a single time. This chain links TRBV7-2 with TRBJ1-1, with D possibly TRBD1 on 6 matching bases. V was clipped by 1 base and J by 4 bases, with 10 bases between them. This CDR3 has 14 residues. Germline loops: CDR1 SGHTA, CDR2 FQGNSA. The CDR3 protein is CASSLEGGITEAFF. CDR3 DNA: TGTGCCAGCAGCTTAGAAGGGGGTATCACTGAAGCTTTCTTT.

V is TRBV27 and J is TRBJ2-7; TRBD2 matches at 8 bases. The germline V gene encodes CDR1 MNHEY and CDR2 SMNVEV (reference sequence). The CDR3 extends over 14 amino acids. The junction had 7 bases not matched to a gene; V was cut back by 5 bases and J by 4 bases. CDR3 sequence (DNA): TGTGCCAGCAGTCTTTGGCGGGGGGCTTACGAGCAGTACTTC. Translating it yields CASSLWRGAYEQYF.

This sequence joins TRBV5-4 and TRBJ2-3; D might be TRBD2 (6 bases). The length of the CDR3 is 15 residues. The ends were cut back, 5 bases at V and 2 bases at J, with 15 bases in the middle. Germline CDR1 reads SGHNT; CDR2 reads YYREEE (reference sequence). The CDR3 protein is CASSRYRDSTDTQYF. For the CDR3, the DNA is TGTGCCAGCAGTCGATACCGGGACTCCACAGATACGCAGTATTTT.

The chain couples TRBV29-1 to TRBJ2-7; 7 bases agree with TRBD1. In germline, CDR1 is SQVTM, CDR2 ANQGSEA. The CDR3 runs 13 residues. The V segment lost 5 bases and the J segment 1 base; nucleotides outside the gene matches: 5. This CDR3 is CSVIGGRSYEQYF. DNA of the CDR3: TGCAGCGTTATAGGGGGCAGATCCTACGAGCAGTACTTC.

V gene TRBV9 combines with J gene TRBJ2-6, with D perhaps TRBD2 (5 bases). Germline CDR1 SGDLS, CDR2 YYNGEE. Deletions cut 0 bases from V and 2 bases from J, with 6 bases between. The CDR3 covers 15 residues. The chain's CDR3 is CASSVAGAGANVLTF. CDR3 nucleotides: TGTGCCAGCAGCGTAGCCGGGGCTGGGGCCAACGTCCTGACTTTC.

This clone came up once. This rearrangement joins TRBV6-5 to TRBJ1-2; D gene ambiguous. The CDR3 length is 12 residues. Germline V gene lookup returns CDR1 MNHEY and CDR2 SVGAGI. Trimming left V 5 bases short and J 8 bases short, with 12 bases between. CDR3 loop: CASSEGGRGYTF. The CDR3, as DNA: TGTGCCAGCAGTGAAGGAGGGAGGGGCTACACCTTC.

The chain couples TRBV27 to TRBJ1-5; 9 bases are shared with TRBD1. The CDR3 covers 14 residues. Germline loops: CDR1 MNHEY, CDR2 SMNVEV (reference sequence). Unmatched junction bases numbered 3, after V lost 3 bases and J lost 6 bases. CDR3 coding DNA: TGTGCCAGCAGTTTGACAGGGGGAAGTCAGCCCCAGCATTTT. Translated, it gives CASSLTGGSQPQHF.

The V and J genes are TRBV5-1 and TRBJ1-6; 7 nucleotides line up with TRBD1. Germline-derived CDR1 and CDR2 are SGHRS and YFSETQ. The length of the CDR3 is 16 residues. J lost 7 bases, V lost 0 bases, and 7 bases had no gene match. The CDR3 DNA reads as TGCGCCAGCAGCTTGGCCTCGACAGGGAGCAATTCACCCCTCCACTTT. Encoded protein: CASSLASTGSNSPLHF.

The J gene is TRBJ2-7, the V gene TRBV28; 10 nucleotides agree with TRBD1. The CDR3 consists of 13 residues. V was clipped by 7 bases and J by 5 bases; unmatched bases: 5. Germline lookup yields CDR1 MDHEN and CDR2 SYDVKM. This chain's CDR3 is CASTPTGGDEQYF. The CDR3 nucleotides read TGTGCCAGCACCCCGACAGGGGGCGACGAGCAGTACTTC. The full variable domain, with the rest looked up from reference TRBV28 and TRBJ2-7, is DVKVTQSSRYLVKRTGEKVFLECVQDMDHENMFWYRQDPGLGLRLIYFSYDVKMKEKGDIPEGYSVSREKKERFSLILESASTNQTSMYLCASTPTGGDEQYFGPGTRLTVT.

This clone was observed a few times. This chain connects TRBV7-9 to TRBJ2-3, with TRBD2 matching 7 bases. V lost 5 bases, J lost 6 bases, and 5 bases stayed unmatched. The germline V gene has CDR1 SEHNR and CDR2 FQNEAQ (reference sequence). This CDR3 contains 13 residues. The CDR3 region has the DNA TGTGCCAGCAGCCCGCGGGGAGGGGATACGCAGTATTTT. Residues: CASSPRGGDTQYF.

The gene calls are TRBV9 and TRBJ2-7, with D unclear. Germline CDR1 and CDR2: SGDLS and YYNGEE. The CDR3 extends over 14 amino acids. Deletions cut 4 bases from V and 3 bases from J, with 14 bases between. The CDR3 DNA is TGTGCCAGCAGCCCGAGGTCGGCGGACTACGAGCAGTACTTC. It encodes CASSPRSADYEQYF.

CDR3 region: CASSSPWGRANTGELFF. DNA for the CDR3: TGTGCCAGCAGTTCCCCCTGGGGCAGGGCGAACACCGGGGAGCTGTTTTTT. The chain joins TRBV28 to TRBJ2-2; a possible D gene is TRBD1 (5 bases). The V gene lost 4 bases and the J gene lost 0 bases, with 15 bases spanning the gap. The CDR3 is made up of 17 amino acids. Germline CDR1 MDHEN, CDR2 SYDVKM.

CDR3 region: CASSPQTGPQMDTQYF. DNA of the CDR3: TGTGCCAGCTCACCTCAGACTGGCCCGCAGATGGATACGCAGTATTTT. This rearrangement joins TRBV18 to TRBJ2-3, with D hard to call. This CDR3 is 16 amino acids long. Per the germline V gene, CDR1 is KGHSH and CDR2 is LQKENI. V dropped 3 bases and J dropped 6 bases, with 19 bases sitting between them.

V gene TRBV27 combines with J gene TRBJ2-6, with a weak D call TRBD1 (6 bases). Germline V CDR1 and CDR2: MNHEY, SMNVEV (reference sequence). V lost 8 bases and J lost 1, with 18 bases in between. There are 17 residues in the CDR3. The CDR3 sequence is CASLATGIGSGANVLTF. The DNA of the CDR3 is TGTGCCAGCCTTGCCACAGGGATAGGGTCTGGGGCCAACGTCCTGACTTTC.

The chain has TRBV5-1 and TRBJ2-6, with D possibly matching TRBD2 (5 bases). Trimming took off 7 bases at V and 4 bases at J, with 15 bases between the two ends. This CDR3 comprises 15 residues. Germline CDR1 SGHRS, CDR2 YFSETQ. The DNA for the CDR3 is TGCGCCAGCCTCTCCGAGGGAGCCGGGGCCAACGTCCTGACTTTC. Protein: CASLSEGAGANVLTF.

The rearrangement links TRBV7-8 to TRBJ1-2; D is possibly TRBD1 (6 bases). Trimming took 2 bases from V and 0 from J, leaving 16 bases between them. The CDR3 runs to 17 residues. Germline V lookup: CDR1 SGHVS, CDR2 FQNEAQ. The chain's CDR3 is CASSLRDTYPTNYGYTF. The CDR3 bases are TGTGCCAGCAGCTTACGGGACACCTACCCCACTAACTATGGCTACACCTTC.

The chain carries TRBV29-1 and TRBJ2-2; D is unclear. This CDR3 spans 12 amino acids. V was pared by 6 bases and J by 5 bases, with 10 bases between. Germline V gives CDR1 SQVTM, CDR2 ANQGSEA. Here the CDR3 DNA reads TGCAGCGTGTCCTCGGGTACCGGGGAGCTGTTTTTT. As protein: CSVSSGTGELFF.